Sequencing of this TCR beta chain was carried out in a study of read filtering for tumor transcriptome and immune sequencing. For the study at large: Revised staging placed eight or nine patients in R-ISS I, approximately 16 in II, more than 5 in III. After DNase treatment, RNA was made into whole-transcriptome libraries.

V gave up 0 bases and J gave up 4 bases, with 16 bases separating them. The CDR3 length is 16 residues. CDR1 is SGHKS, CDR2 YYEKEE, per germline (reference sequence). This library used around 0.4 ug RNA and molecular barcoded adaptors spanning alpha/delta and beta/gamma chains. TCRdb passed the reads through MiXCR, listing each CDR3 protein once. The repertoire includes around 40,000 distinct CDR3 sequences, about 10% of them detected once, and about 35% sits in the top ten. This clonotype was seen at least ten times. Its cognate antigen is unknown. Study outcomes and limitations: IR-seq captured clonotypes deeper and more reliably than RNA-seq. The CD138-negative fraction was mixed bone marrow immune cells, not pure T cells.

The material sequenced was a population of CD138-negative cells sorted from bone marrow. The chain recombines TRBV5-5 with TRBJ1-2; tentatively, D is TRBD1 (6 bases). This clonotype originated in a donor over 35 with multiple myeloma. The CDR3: CASSLEGGQGGYGYTF. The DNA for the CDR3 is TGTGCCAGCAGCTTGGAAGGGGGGCAGGGAGGCTATGGCTACACCTTC.